This T cell receptor beta chain is drawn from a study of cytomegalovirus exposure and HLA in healthy donors. Study-wide context: Falling in the Caucasian-associated ancestry cluster were approximately 86% of under 450 genotyped donors.

V gave up 5 bases and J gave up 1 base; unmatched junction bases: 6. Germline loops: CDR1 MGHDK, CDR2 SYGVNS. The CDR3 spans 15 residues. Study-level points and caveats: When the data were analyzed later, several of the most significant clusters appeared to be linked to common viral pathogens. Most of the TCR beta V segments (in an earlier analysis) were productive either about 87% or about 30% of the time. In a later analysis, TCR beta V- and J-gene trimming was associated with a missense DCLRE1C variant.

Concerning this clone itself: Its matching antigen is unknown.

PCR employed 60 Vbeta and 13 Jbeta primers. TCRdb's table, derived via immunoSEQ multiplex PCR, lists solely in-frame clones and lacks some. Of 60,000 to 100,000 clones listed, 78% are singletons. The chain is built from TRBV25-1 and TRBJ1-1; 8 nucleotides align to TRBD1. The receptor was derived from a male donor in good health and CMV-seropositive. Sequencing was carried out using PBMCs. The CDR3 loop is CASSPRTGRNTEAFF. The CDR3, as DNA: TGTGCCAGCAGTCCGCGGACAGGGAGGAACACTGAAGCTTTCTTT. The full variable domain, in which reference TRBV25-1 and TRBJ1-1 provide the parts outside the CDR3, is EADIYQTPRYLVIGTGKKITLECSQTMGHDKMYWYQQDPGMELHLIHYSYGVNSTEKGDLSSESTVSRIRTEHFPLTLESARPSHTSQYLCASSPRTGRNTEAFFGQGTRLTVV.